This T cell receptor beta chain was sequenced in a study of cytomegalovirus exposure and HLA in healthy donors. The wider study: A prior study identified 110 million or so unique TCR beta sequences from some 200 million T cells. Genotyping of nearly 400 donors showed that 80% to 90% belonged to the Caucasian-associated ancestry cluster.

Germline lookup yields CDR1 SGHRS and CDR2 YFSETQ. The V and J ends lost 2 bases and 6 bases, in that order; junction bases with no gene match: 9. The CDR3 extends over 16 amino acids. Points from the study as a whole: Overall, approximately 150 TCR beta chains were annotated as cytomegalovirus-associated. In an earlier analysis, in some 500 donors, most V segments appeared productive either ~87% or ~30% of the time.

The PCR was carried out with 60 Vbeta primers and 13 Jbeta primers. Sequencing was performed with immunoSEQ multiplex PCR; in TCRdb, only in-frame clones are kept and a portion is missing. Found here are 75,000 to 90,000 clones, roughly 85% of them singletons; the top ten hold 7.4%. As concerns this clone: No antigen is known for it.

The sequence was collected from a man aged 40-50 years in good health and CMV-seropositive. The material sequenced was PBMCs. This chain uses TRBV5-1 with TRBJ2-1; 9 nucleotides agree with TRBD2. CDR3: CASSFVSSGGINEQFF. The CDR3 region has the DNA TGCGCCAGCAGCTTCGTGTCCAGCGGGGGGATCAATGAGCAGTTCTTC.